This is a list of T cell receptor beta chains from one sample in a study of early T cells in non-severe SARS-CoV-2 infection. In TCRdb, the 5' RACE reads were re-called with MiXCR into one record per CDR3 protein. The sample has about 99,000 distinct CDR3 sequences; roughly 17% are singletons. The specimen was whole blood. These receptors came from an adult who was a healthcare worker with PCR-confirmed SARS-CoV-2 infection or an uninfected control (not recorded which). CDR3s include the opening cysteine and the closing phenylalanine or tryptophan. The D gene is left open where the match is weak. Expanded clones get a size class; other rows say once, few or many, or leave the size out.

V	size	J	D	DNA	CDR3
TRBV7-8	few	TRBJ2-2	TRBD2	TGTGCCAGCAGCTTAATTAGCGGGGGCTACACCGGGGAGCTGTTTTTT	CASSLISGGYTGELFF
TRBV7-9	many	TRBJ2-3	-	TGTGCCAGCAGCTTAGCGAGCGGGAGCACAGATACGCAGTATTTT	CASSLASGSTDTQYF
TRBV6-1	-	TRBJ2-3	-	TGTGCCAGCAGTGAAAGGCCGAGCAGGTCCACAGATACGCAGTATTTT	CASSERPSRSTDTQYF
TRBV20-1	few	TRBJ2-1	TRBD2	TGCAGTGCTAGAGACCCGTCGCGGGAGGGCGAGGAGCAGTTCTTC	CSARDPSREGEEQFF
TRBV7-8	-	TRBJ2-1	TRBD1	TGTGCCAGCAGCTTAGTGAGAACAGGGGAGTACAATGAGCAGTTCTTC	CASSLVRTGEYNEQFF
TRBV30	few	TRBJ1-1	TRBD1	TGTGCCTGGAGTGTAGGTCTAGAGACAGGGGGAGCTTTCTTT	CAWSVGLETGGAFF
TRBV6-2/TRBV6-3	few	TRBJ2-7	-	TGTGCCAGCAGTTACAGACGGTGGTCCTACGAGCAGTACTTC	CASSYRRWSYEQYF
TRBV20-1	few	TRBJ2-7	-	TGCAGTGCTAGAGATTCCGACGGGACGGCATCCTACGAGCAGTACTTC	CSARDSDGTASYEQYF
TRBV5-1	few	TRBJ2-7	TRBD2	TGCGCCAGCAGCTTGGCTACGGGGAGGTATAGCGGGAGCTCCTACGAGCAGTACTTC	CASSLATGRYSGSSYEQYF
TRBV27	-	TRBJ1-1	-	TGTGCCAGCAGTTTATCGGGTTTTCCGGGAGCGAGCACTGAAGCTTTCTTT	CASSLSGFPGASTEAFF
TRBV12-3/TRBV12-4	many	TRBJ2-1	TRBD1	TGTGCCAGCAGATCCGGGACAGGGATCTATGAGCAGTTCTTC	CASRSGTGIYEQFF
TRBV20-1	many	TRBJ2-2	TRBD2	TGCAGTGCTTCCCTTCTAGCGGGGGGGCCCGGGGAGCTGTTTTTT	CSASLLAGGPGELFF
TRBV6-1	-	TRBJ2-1	TRBD1	TGTGCCAGCAGTTCAGGGGGCCGCAATGAGCAGTTCTTC	CASSSGGRNEQFF
TRBV9	many	TRBJ2-7	-	TGTGCCAGCAGCGTAGGGGGTTTGAAGAGCGAGCAGTACTTC	CASSVGGLKSEQYF
TRBV2	many	TRBJ1-4	-	TGTGCCAGCAGCGCAGACACATCAACTAATGAAAAACTGTTTTTT	CASSADTSTNEKLFF
TRBV5-1	few	TRBJ2-7	-	TGCGCCAGCAGCTTGGGGGGAGACTACGAGCAGTACTTC	CASSLGGDYEQYF
TRBV5-1	many	TRBJ2-5	-	TGCGCCAGCCGCCCGAGTGGCAGGCGCCAAGAGACCCAGTACTTC	CASRPSGRRQETQYF
TRBV19	once	TRBJ1-2	-	TGTGCCACCCAAAGGGGCCGCAACTATGGCTACACCTTC	CATQRGRNYGYTF
TRBV19	-	TRBJ2-7	TRBD2	TGTGCCAGTAGTGTGACTAGCGGGAGCTCCTACGAGCAGTACTTC	CASSVTSGSSYEQYF
TRBV5-6	-	TRBJ1-1	-	TGTGCCAGCAGCTTGACGGGGGTGAACACTGAAGCTTTCTTT	CASSLTGVNTEAFF
TRBV5-1	few	TRBJ2-7	TRBD1	TGCGCCAGCAGCCCCGGGACAGAAAACTACGAGCAGTACTTC	CASSPGTENYEQYF
TRBV6-5	many	TRBJ1-2	-	TGTGCCAGCAGCCCCGGACTGTTTGGCTACACCTTC	CASSPGLFGYTF
TRBV20-1	-	TRBJ2-3	-	TGCAGTGCTAGAGATAATACGTGGGCAGATACGCAGTATTTT	CSARDNTWADTQYF
TRBV5-4	few	TRBJ2-2	-	TGTGCCAGCAGCTTGGGCGGGACCGGGGAGCTGTTTTTT	CASSLGGTGELFF
TRBV10-3	-	TRBJ2-5	TRBD1	TGTGCCACAACGGGACAGCTCCAAGAGACCCAGTACTTC	CATTGQLQETQYF
TRBV7-2	many	TRBJ2-3	-	TGTGCCAGCAGCTCCCCGGGTGGCGGCACAGATACGCAGTATTTT	CASSSPGGGTDTQYF
TRBV11-3	-	TRBJ2-2	-	TGTGCCAGCAGCTTAGCCGACAGCGGGCTGTTTTTT	CASSLADSGLFF
TRBV19	-	TRBJ2-1	TRBD2	TGTGCCAGTAGTTCTGGGGGACTAGCGGATTACAATGAGCAGTTCTTC	CASSSGGLADYNEQFF
TRBV10-2	-	TRBJ2-7	TRBD2	TGCGCCAGCAGTGTTTCTAGCGGGAGGGCCCACGAGCAGTACTTC	CASSVSSGRAHEQYF
TRBV2	-	TRBJ2-5	TRBD1	TGTGCCAGCAGTTCGGACAGGGGCCAAGAGACCCAGTACTTC	CASSSDRGQETQYF
TRBV29-1	-	TRBJ2-3	-	TGCAGCGTTGATAACCTAACAGATACGCAGTATTTT	CSVDNLTDTQYF
TRBV20-1	few	TRBJ2-1	-	TGCAGTGCTAGAGATTGGGGCAGAGACTACAATGAGCAGTTCTTC	CSARDWGRDYNEQFF
TRBV12-3/TRBV12-4	few	TRBJ1-5	TRBD1	TGTGCCAGCAGACCCAGGGGGACAACATCGGATCAGCCCCAGCATTTT	CASRPRGTTSDQPQHF
TRBV3-1	few	TRBJ1-6	-	TGTGCCAGCAGCCCGTTCAGGAGTAATTCACCCCTCCACTTT	CASSPFRSNSPLHF
TRBV7-8	-	TRBJ2-7	TRBD2	TGTGCCAGCAGCACTACCCAATGGACTAGCGGGAGCAGGTTGCGGTACTTC	CASSTTQWTSGSRLRYF
TRBV7-2	-	TRBJ1-6	TRBD1	TGTGCCAGCAGCTTACAGGGGGCTGGAAATTCACCCCTCCACTTT	CASSLQGAGNSPLHF
TRBV29-1	many	TRBJ2-6	-	TGCAGCGTTGAAGAGGCGGTTTATGGGGCCAACGTCCTGACTTTC	CSVEEAVYGANVLTF
TRBV10-1	few	TRBJ2-1	-	TGCGCCAGCAGTGAAGCCGGGACTGGTCCCAATGAGCAGTTCTTC	CASSEAGTGPNEQFF
TRBV11-2	many	TRBJ2-7	-	TGTGCCAGCAGCCCGAGTTATCTAGCGTCGAGGGAGCAGTACTTC	CASSPSYLASREQYF
TRBV10-3	-	TRBJ2-1	TRBD2	TGTGCCATCAGTGCTCGGGAGGGCTCCTACAATGAGCAGTTCTTC	CAISAREGSYNEQFF
TRBV5-1	-	TRBJ2-1	-	TGCGCCAGCAGCTTGGGCGTGAATAAGTTCTTC	CASSLGVNKFF
TRBV2	few	TRBJ1-4	TRBD1	TGTGCCAGCAGTCCGGGACAGGGTGGCGAAAAACTGTTTTTT	CASSPGQGGEKLFF